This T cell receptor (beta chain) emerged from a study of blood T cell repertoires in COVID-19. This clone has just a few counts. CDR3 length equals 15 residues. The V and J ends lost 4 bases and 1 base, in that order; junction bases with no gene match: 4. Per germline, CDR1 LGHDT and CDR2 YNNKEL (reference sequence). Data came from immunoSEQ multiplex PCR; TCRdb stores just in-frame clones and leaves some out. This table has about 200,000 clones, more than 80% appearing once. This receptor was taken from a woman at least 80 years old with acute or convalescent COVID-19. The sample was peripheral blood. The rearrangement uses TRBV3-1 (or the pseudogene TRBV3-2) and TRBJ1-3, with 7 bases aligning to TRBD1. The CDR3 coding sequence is TGTGCCAGCAGCCGCCAGACAGGGTCTGGAAACACCATATATTTT. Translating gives CASSRQTGSGNTIYF.